The 3 T cell receptor beta chains below all came from one sample that was sequenced in a study of cytomegalovirus exposure and HLA in healthy donors. The protocol was immunoSEQ multiplex PCR, while the TCRdb copy is restricted to in-frame clones and leaves out a portion. The sample has around 250,000 clones, about 90% seen once. The sequencing sample was made of PBMCs. All receptors derive from a woman aged 18-35 years in good health and CMV-seronegative.

The chain employs TRBV11-2 and TRBJ2-1; D unclear. The V gene lost 0 bases and the J gene lost 4 bases, with 13 bases spanning the gap. CDR1 is SGHAT, CDR2 FQNNGV, per germline. The CDR3 runs 16 residues. The chain's CDR3 is CASSLDRDTIYNEQFF. The CDR3 DNA reads as TGTGCCAGCAGCTTAGATCGAGACACAATTTACAATGAGCAGTTCTTC.

The J gene is TRBJ1-5, the V gene TRBV19; possible D gene TRBD1, 6 bases. Germline lookup yields CDR1 LNHDA and CDR2 SQIVND (reference sequence). V was shortened by 7 bases and J by 2 bases, with 12 bases between the two germline ends. CDR3 size: 14 residues. CDR3 sequence: CASKGGTGNQPQHF. DNA of the CDR3: TGTGCCAGTAAGGGGGGGACTGGCAATCAGCCCCAGCATTTT.

CDR3 DNA: TGCAGCGTAGCATCACAGGGGGAGTACTATGGCTACACCTTC. The encoded protein is CSVASQGEYYGYTF. The chain carries TRBV29-1 and TRBJ1-2; 8 bases are shared with TRBD1. V lost 6 bases to trimming and J lost 3 bases; unmatched junction nucleotides: 9. In germline, CDR1 is SQVTM, CDR2 ANQGSEA. The CDR3 has 14 amino acids.